This TCR beta chain was documented in a study of CD8 T cells in ankylosing spondylitis. Notes on the study in general: Typical of ankylosing spondylitis blood, it appeared, was a TCR beta motif of several highly homologous variants.

With respect to this clonotype: Its antigen is not known.

MiXCR, run by TCRdb on the 5' RACE reads, gives a single entry per CDR3 protein. This sample yields some 270,000 distinct CDR3 sequences, of which more than 25% are seen a single time; about 4.2% belongs to the top ten. The specimen sequenced was blood, either unsorted or a sorted T cell fraction (not recorded which). This sequence originates from a male donor with ankylosing spondylitis or in good health (not recorded which).

The CDR3 DNA is TGCGCCAGCAGCTTGTTCGGGGGGGCCTACGACGAGCAGTACTTC. It specifies CASSLFGGAYDEQYF. The chain carries TRBV5-1 and TRBJ2-7; 8 bases fit TRBD2. CDR3 size: 15 residues. V lost 1 base and J lost 5; bases outside the gene matches: 8. Germline V lookup: CDR1 SGHRS, CDR2 YFSETQ.